This T cell receptor beta chain was sequenced for a study of T cell responses to AZD1222 COVID-19 vaccine. General study results and limits: Repertoire collection took place solely once the T cell response had peaked. Possibly, clonal diversity was underestimated; donors were largely white British and included more females. Baseline serology detected seropositivity in only six AZD1222 recipients.

As regards this clone: Antigen specificity is unknown.

Between the trimmed V and J ends, which lost 3 bases and 2 bases, there was a span of 16 bases. CDR1 and CDR2 (germline): MNHEY, SVGAGI. The length of the CDR3 is 16 residues. The repertoire was sequenced with immunoSEQ multiplex PCR; TCRdb's copy has only in-frame clones and lacks some. Of some 140,000 clones listed, about nine tenths were seen once; the top ten hold about 5.1%. This sequence was found in an adult in good health. The source material was peripheral blood, sampled on day 0 of MenACWY control vaccination. The chain carries TRBV6-5 and TRBJ1-2; maybe TRBD1 (5 bases). The CDR3 DNA follows: TGTGCCAGCAGTTATGCCTTTGAGGGGTTCAACTATGGCTACACCTTC. Its protein is CASSYAFEGFNYGYTF.